This T cell receptor beta chain was sequenced during a study of blood T cell repertoires in COVID-19. Study background: Collection of acute and convalescent COVID-19 samples took place in the United States, Italy and Spain. The cDNA or gDNA used as material had been derived from T cells, B-cell-depleted T cells, or PBMCs.

Clinical history reported by participants formed the basis on which cohorts were assigned. Original data processing: Amplification of reference gene primers provided the estimated nucleated cell counts. TCRdb's copy holds only in-frame clones and misses some; the assay was immunoSEQ multiplex PCR. The V and J calls and clone size are taken from that table; D and trimming were inferred from the DNA. The sample lists about 400,000 clones; around 90% were seen once. The sequence was obtained from a middle-aged woman with acute COVID-19. The sample consisted of PBMCs or T cells enriched from blood (not recorded which).

CDR3 loop: CSASRAYGYTF. The CDR3 DNA sequence: TGCAGTGCTAGCAGGGCCTATGGCTACACCTTC. This chain links TRBV20-1 with TRBJ1-2; tentatively, D is TRBD1 (5 bases). Trimming took off 3 bases at V and 4 bases at J, with 6 bases between the two ends. The CDR3 has 11 amino acids. Germline CDR1 is DFQATT and CDR2 is SNEGSKA (reference sequence).